These 14 T cell receptor beta chains came from one sample sequenced in a study of vaccination and CD4 T cells after COVID-19. As for time point: late sampling 161 to 241 days after vaccination in a few convalescent patients. Treatment meaning: approximately nine-day PBMC culture with coronavirus spike peptide pools or control peptides (ViraFEST assay). An Oncomine TCR Beta short-read assay was used to sequence the DNA from cultured CD4+ T cells. Each CDR3 protein gets one entry after TCRdb re-called the PCR reads with MiXCR. The sample has around 30,000 distinct CDR3 sequences, 36% seen once. Which antigens these TCRs recognize remains unknown. The input for sequencing was CD4+ T cells from blood, cultured in vitro, taken about 7 months after SARS-CoV-2 vaccination. The receptors were sampled from a human donor who had recovered from COVID-19.

This clonotype has only one observation. The chain combines TRBV20-1 with TRBJ2-1, with 12 positions matching TRBD2. The ends lost 4 bases at V and 12 bases at J; junction bases unmatched: 13. The germline V gene encodes CDR1 DFQATT and CDR2 SNEGSKA (reference sequence). The CDR3 runs 15 residues. CDR3 sequence reads: CSATRASGRAGVQFF. The CDR3 DNA sequence: TGCAGTGCTACCCGGGCTAGCGGGAGGGCCGGGGTGCAGTTCTTC.

The chain carries TRBV19 and TRBJ2-7; no clear D. The CDR3 loop spans 14 amino acids. Germline V gene lookup returns CDR1 LNHDA and CDR2 SQIVND (reference sequence). Trimming took 1 base from V and 5 from J, leaving 12 bases between them. The DNA of the CDR3 is TGTGCCAGTAGTATAGTCGGCCCCCACGACGAGCAGTACTTC. Translating gives CASSIVGPHDEQYF.

The table lists this clonotype with a few counts. The V and J genes are TRBV20-1 and TRBJ2-1, with D tentatively TRBD1 (6 bases). In germline, CDR1 is DFQATT, CDR2 SNEGSKA (reference sequence). The CDR3 loop spans 12 amino acids. V dropped 3 bases and J dropped 7 bases, with 10 bases sitting between them. CDR3 region: CSARGAVNEQFF. CDR3 in DNA: TGCAGTGCTAGGGGGGCCGTTAATGAGCAGTTCTTC.

The gene calls are TRBV6-5 and TRBJ1-2, with no clear D. The germline V gene has CDR1 MNHEY and CDR2 SVGAGI. The V end was cut by 2 bases, the J end by 4 bases, with 11 bases between. This CDR3 spans 14 amino acids. The CDR3 nucleotides read TGTGCCAGCAGTTACCGTACCGGGAGCTATGGCTACACCTTC. Its translation is CASSYRTGSYGYTF.

The chain is built from TRBV7-3 and TRBJ2-1; 10 nucleotides agree with TRBD2. J was trimmed by 15 bases and V by 2 bases; bases with no gene match: 4. Germline V gene lookup returns CDR1 SGHTA and CDR2 FQGTGA. This CDR3 spans 12 amino acids. The DNA for the CDR3 is TGTGCCAGCAGCTTACTAGCGGGAGCCCTGTTCTTC. The encoded protein is CASSLLAGALFF.

The CDR3 region has the DNA TGTGCCAGCTCACCGGGACAGGGGTCTTCCTACGAGCAGTACTTC. It yields the protein CASSPGQGSSYEQYF. J is TRBJ2-7 and V is TRBV18; TRBD1 aligns across 10 bases. J lost 1 base, V lost 3 bases, and 3 bases had no gene match. The germline V gene encodes CDR1 KGHSH and CDR2 LQKENI. CDR3 length: 15 residues.

In its sample, this clonotype was seen a few times. This chain connects TRBV20-1 to TRBJ2-1; no reliable D call. Germline CDR1 reads DFQATT; CDR2 reads SNEGSKA (reference sequence). Trimming stripped 6 bases from V and 8 bases from J, with 20 bases between. The CDR3 covers 14 residues. DNA of the CDR3: TGCAGTGCGAGGTCACCAACGACTGGCGATGAGCAGTTCTTC. Its translation: CSARSPTTGDEQFF.

Only one count was recorded for this clonotype. The genes are TRBV5-6 and TRBJ1-6; D is unclear. Germline CDR1 SGHDT, CDR2 YYEEEE. V was cut by 4 bases and J by 4 bases, with 9 bases left in between. CDR3 length equals 14 residues. CDR3 residues: CASSPKSYNSPLHF. DNA of the CDR3: TGTGCCAGCAGCCCGAAGAGTTATAATTCACCCCTCCACTTT.

This clonotype was detected a few times. The rearrangement uses TRBV7-2 and TRBJ2-5, with D perhaps matching TRBD1 or TRBD2 (5 bases each). Trimming shortened V by 1 base and J by 5 bases, and 14 bases separated the two germline ends. CDR1 is SGHTA and CDR2 is FQGNSA in the germline V gene. The CDR3 is 15 residues long. CDR3 bases: TGTGCCAGCAGCTTAGAATCGGGGCTCCGGGAGACCCAGTACTTC. As protein: CASSLESGLRETQYF.

This clonotype came up once. The CDR3 reads CASSELAGGQETQYF. CDR3 in DNA: TGTGCCAGCAGTGAACTAGCGGGAGGGCAGGAGACCCAGTACTTC. The chain couples TRBV2 to TRBJ2-5; 12 bases are shared with TRBD2. The CDR3 sequence is 15 residues long. V was clipped by 2 bases and J by 5 bases; unmatched bases: 3. Germline V gene lookup returns CDR1 SNHLY and CDR2 FYNNEI.

By sample share, this clonotype is medium-sized. This chain links TRBV20-1 with TRBJ1-5; D is unresolved. The CDR3 is 15 residues long. Germline assignment: CDR1 DFQATT and CDR2 SNEGSKA (reference sequence). V lost 1 base and J 0 bases, leaving 10 bases between the germline ends. The CDR3 bases are TGCAGTGCTAGAGTTGACGGAAATAGCAATCAGCCCCAGCATTTT. Protein sequence: CSARVDGNSNQPQHF.

V and J are TRBV20-1 and TRBJ1-5, with TRBD1 matching over 7 bases. CDR1 DFQATT and CDR2 SNEGSKA come from the germline V gene (reference sequence). The trim removed 0 bases at V and 4 bases at J, leaving 3 bases unmatched. This CDR3 is built from 14 residues. The CDR3: CSARDETGNQPQHF. The DNA for the CDR3 is TGCAGTGCTAGAGATGAGACAGGGAATCAGCCCCAGCATTTT.

This clonotype was detected only a few times. The rearrangement uses TRBV11-2 and TRBJ1-2; unclear D gene. This CDR3 has 12 amino acids. The V gene lost 5 bases and the J gene lost 7 bases, with 11 bases spanning the gap. CDR1 is SGHAT and CDR2 is FQNNGV in the germline V gene. CDR3 in amino acids: CASSPEGSGYTF. The CDR3 DNA reads as TGTGCCAGCAGCCCGGAAGGGTCTGGCTACACCTTC.

CDR3 coding DNA: TGTGCCAGTAGTGCCGCGAGCCAGACTAGCGGGCCCTACGAGCAGTACTTC. Translated: CASSAASQTSGPYEQYF. The chain recombines TRBV19 with TRBJ2-7; 10 positions match TRBD2. The CDR3 has 17 amino acids. After removal of 5 bases from V and 2 bases from J, the junction contained 12 bases not matched to a gene. From germline, CDR1 is LNHDA and CDR2 SQIVND (reference sequence).